The 5 T cell receptor beta chains presented below share a single source sample, sequenced in a study of CD8+CD57+ T cells in acquired aplastic anemia. CDR3 and TCR beta VDJ profiling relied on genomic DNA as the template. TCRdb independently ran MiXCR on the reads; one entry per CDR3 protein. The table includes around 180,000 distinct CDR3 sequences, about half detected once. Patients chosen for sequencing had CD8+CD57+ cells that had expanded, as shown by flow cytometry. Sequenced sample: sorted CD4+, CD8+, or CD8+CD57+ T cells (not recorded which) from PBMCs. Receptor source: a human donor with aplastic anemia.

The chain couples TRBV24-1 to TRBJ2-3; D is ambiguous. The length of the CDR3 is 14 residues. Germline V gene sequence: CDR1 KGHDR, CDR2 SFDVKD. V lost 2 bases and J 0 bases, leaving 5 bases between the germline ends. The CDR3 sequence is CATSDWSSTDTQYF. The CDR3 DNA is TGTGCCACCAGTGATTGGTCTAGCACAGATACGCAGTATTTT.

The rearrangement joins TRBV29-1 to TRBJ1-2, with D perhaps matching TRBD1 (6 bases). The germline V gene encodes CDR1 SQVTM and CDR2 ANQGSEA. CDR3 length: 12 amino acids. The germline V and J ends were trimmed by 5 bases and 2 bases, with 9 bases remaining between them. The CDR3 region has the DNA TGCAGCGTTAGGGGGATAAACTATGGCTACACCTTC. Translating it yields CSVRGINYGYTF.

The sample holds many counts of this clonotype. The chain has TRBV2 and TRBJ1-1, with TRBD1 matching over 8 bases. The CDR3 has 13 residues. The V gene end was trimmed by 9 bases and the J gene end by 1 base; junction bases not matched to a gene: 4. Germline CDR1 SNHLY, CDR2 FYNNEI. The CDR3 DNA reads as TGTGCCAGACAGGGGGTAGAGAACACTGAAGCTTTCTTT. It yields the protein CARQGVENTEAFF.

The gene calls are TRBV9 and TRBJ2-2; TRBD2 matches at 10 bases. The junction had 7 bases not matched to a gene; V was cut back by 6 bases and J by 5 bases. Germline V gives CDR1 SGDLS, CDR2 YYNGEE. The CDR3 has 15 amino acids. CDR3 DNA sequence: TGTGCCAGCAACCCTAGCGGGGGATGGACCGGGGAGCTGTTTTTT. It codes for CASNPSGGWTGELFF.

This clonotype was found many times. The V and J genes are TRBV15 and TRBJ2-1; TRBD1 might be the D (6 bases). Trimming shortened V by 6 bases and J by 0 bases, and 15 bases separated the two germline ends. Germline V gene data show CDR1 as LNHNV and CDR2 as YYDKDF (reference sequence). This CDR3 has 16 residues. CDR3 residues: CATSNWDTGSYNEQFF. CDR3 coding DNA: TGTGCCACCAGTAACTGGGACACCGGCTCCTACAATGAGCAGTTCTTC.